Listed below are T cell receptor beta chains from one sample, sequenced in a study of PD-1 blockade in mismatch repair-deficient tumors. Clones were read by immunoSEQ multiplex PCR, and TCRdb kept only the in-frame ones, dropping some. Of about 14,000 clones in the sample, roughly 88% are singletons; the top ten hold less than 2%. Sequencing used PBMCs, obtained less than 15 weeks after starting pembrolizumab. These receptors were obtained from an adult with mismatch repair-deficient cancer. The CDR3 runs from the conserved cysteine through the conserved F or W.

V,J,CDR3
TRBV9,TRBJ2-1,CASSVSGWDYNEQFF
TRBV5-1,TRBJ1-3,CASSLGGHGNTIYF
TRBV7-9,TRBJ2-2,CASITESGITGELFF
TRBV14,TRBJ1-2,CASSPTTGYYGYTF
TRBV2,TRBJ1-1,CASTEDRNTEAFF
TRBV12-2,TRBJ2-4,CASRLVGLGQGAMGIKNIQYF
TRBV7-3,TRBJ1-1,CASSLNRDTEAFF
TRBV5-1,TRBJ1-5,CASSAAGNQPQHF
TRBV4-2,TRBJ1-3,CASSQETGPNTIYF
TRBV7-3,TRBJ2-3,CASSLSGGSTDTQYF
TRBV9,TRBJ2-6,CASSVAPAGYSGANVLTF
TRBV15,TRBJ2-6,CATSRGPGSGANVLTF
TRBV7-2,TRBJ1-4,CASSPLDRLGEKLFF
TRBV5-1,TRBJ2-1,CASSLTPGTYNEQFF
TRBV15,TRBJ2-1,CATSRGRQTALGNEQFF
TRBV27,TRBJ2-1,CASTTGTVRFF
TRBV2,TRBJ1-5,CASMGGVSHQPQHF
TRBV2,TRBJ1-1,CASLQGLNTEAFF
TRBV18,TRBJ2-2,CASSPDRKNTGELFF
TRBV21-1,TRBJ1-2,CASSAYIRDRRGYTF
TRBV7-8,TRBJ1-5,CASSLSRGDQPQHF
TRBV18,TRBJ2-2,CASSPWTQFTGELFF
TRBV5-4,TRBJ2-7,CASSLREQGAYEQYF
TRBV7-6,TRBJ2-7,CASSLGGQAYEQYF
TRBV5-8,TRBJ2-5,CASSLFPTETQYF
TRBV5-1,TRBJ1-1,CASSHRTEGIEDTEAFF
TRBV19,TRBJ1-6,CASSPQVYNSPLHF
TRBV4-2,TRBJ2-7,CASSPPKGSGRYEQYF
TRBV18,TRBJ2-7,CASSQGLVSYEQYF
TRBV6-6,TRBJ1-1,CASSRDTAKAFF
TRBV19,TRBJ2-4,CASSTSGGSGKNIQYF
TRBV5-6,TRBJ2-7,CASSFPDYAEQYF
TRBV28,TRBJ1-1,CASSLSRGRAEAFF
TRBV28,TRBJ1-3,CASKRTGGYAGNTIYF
TRBV4-1,TRBJ2-5,CASSLVAGETQYF
TRBV11-1,TRBJ1-2,CASSSSYRARGGYTF
TRBV28,TRBJ2-1,CASSPDSSYNEQFF
TRBV27,TRBJ2-7,CASSFGTGHYEQYF
TRBV5-1,TRBJ1-1,CASSPPEGVTEAFF
TRBV5-5,TRBJ2-5,CASSFFDRAGGTQYF
TRBV7-8,TRBJ2-2,CASSSERTSGRVVTGELFF
TRBV2,TRBJ1-1,CASTKWRENTEAFF
TRBV12-5,TRBJ1-1,CASGLVRRRNTEAFF
TRBV10-3,TRBJ1-1,CAIRDQENTEAFF
TRBV7-3,TRBJ2-2,CASSLTPRLAGSGELFF
TRBV27,TRBJ1-2,CASRRQGGTYGYTF
TRBV27,TRBJ1-2,CASSLQGGYGYTF
TRBV9,TRBJ2-2,CASSLRTSGSANTGELFF
TRBV4-2,TRBJ2-3,CASGSRESVGDTQYF
TRBV19,TRBJ2-7,CASSMDRVAGEQYF
TRBV5-1,TRBJ2-2,CASRLPSGELFF
TRBV6-5,TRBJ2-1,CASSYSRGSYNEQFF
TRBV10-3,TRBJ2-7,CAIGREEDEQYF
TRBV2,TRBJ1-5,CASTGGSNQPQHF
TRBV10-3,TRBJ2-4,CAISESLALLAKNIQYF